What follows describes a single TCR beta chain. This sample is part of a study of blood T cell repertoires in COVID-19. On the study more broadly: Spain, Italy and the United States supplied samples that represented acute and convalescent COVID-19. PBMCs, B-cell-depleted T cells, or T cells were the source of the cDNA or gDNA that made up the material.

The authors' processing: Researchers report that nucleated cell counts were estimated from reference gene primer amplification. Clones were sequenced by immunoSEQ multiplex PCR, and TCRdb holds only the in-frame ones, with some missing. V and J calls and clone size are as listed in that table; D and trimming were resolved from the DNA. The sample holds 45,000 to 70,000 clones, 84% seen once. This CDR3 spans 14 amino acids. Germline V gene sequence: CDR1 SGHRS, CDR2 YFSETQ. V lost 7 bases, J lost 2 bases, and 6 bases stayed unmatched. This TCR was sampled from an elderly woman with acute or convalescent COVID-19. Material for sequencing was peripheral blood. The V and J genes are TRBV5-1 and TRBJ1-2; 9 nucleotides line up with TRBD1. The DNA for the CDR3 is TGCGCCAGCCAGGGTGGGACAGGGAACTATGGCTACACCTTC. It is translated as CASQGGTGNYGYTF.